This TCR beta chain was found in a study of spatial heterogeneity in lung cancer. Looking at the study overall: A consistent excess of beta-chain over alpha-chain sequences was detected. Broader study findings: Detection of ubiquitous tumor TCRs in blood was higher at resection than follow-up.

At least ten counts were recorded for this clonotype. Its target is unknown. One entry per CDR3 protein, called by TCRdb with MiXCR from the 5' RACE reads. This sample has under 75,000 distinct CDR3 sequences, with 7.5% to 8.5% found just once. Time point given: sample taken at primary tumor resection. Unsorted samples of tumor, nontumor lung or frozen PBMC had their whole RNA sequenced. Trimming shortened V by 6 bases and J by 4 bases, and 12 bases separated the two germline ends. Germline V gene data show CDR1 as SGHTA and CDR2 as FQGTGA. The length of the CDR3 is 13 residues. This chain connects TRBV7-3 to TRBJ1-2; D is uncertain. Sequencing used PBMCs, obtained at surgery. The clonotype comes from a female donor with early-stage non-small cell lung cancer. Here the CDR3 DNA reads TGTGCCAGCAGTCCGGACGGCGCCTATGGCTACACCTTC. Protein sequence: CASSPDGAYGYTF.